The 18 T cell receptor beta chains below come from one sample, sequenced in a study of identical twins. MiXCR, run by TCRdb on the 5' RACE reads, gives a single entry per CDR3 protein. The sample lists approximately 700,000 distinct CDR3 sequences, around a sixth seen once, with roughly 14% in the top ten. These data also featured in a second study, about T cells expressing NK-cell markers.

Material for sequencing was PBMCs. These receptors were taken from a woman aged 18-35 years in good health.

On this clonotype itself: This clone may be a read error of a much larger clone one base away. J is TRBJ2-3 and V is TRBV19; 10 bases agree with TRBD2. This CDR3 is 13 amino acids long. With 10 bases clipped from V and 1 base from J, the junction kept 2 bases outside the gene matches. Looked up from germline, CDR1 is LNHDA and CDR2 is SQIVND (reference sequence). The CDR3 region has the DNA TGTGCCACTGGGACTAGCGGCACAGATACGCAGTATTTT. This sequence encodes CATGTSGTDTQYF. Together with reference TRBV19 and TRBJ2-3, the CDR3 gives the full variable domain: DGGITQSPKYLFRKEGQNVTLSCEQNLNHDAMYWYRQDPGQGLRLIYYSQIVNDFQKGDIAEGYSVSREKKESFPLTVTSAQKNPTAFYLCATGTSGTDTQYFGPGTRLTVL.

This clonotype was seen more than once but under ten times. The chain recombines TRBV10-1 with TRBJ2-1; TRBD2 matches 9 bases. V dropped 0 bases and J dropped 8; count of bases not matched to a gene: 5. Per germline, CDR1 WNHNN and CDR2 SYGVQD (reference sequence). The CDR3 extends over 15 amino acids. CDR3 residues: CASSESREGRDEQFF. Here the CDR3 DNA reads TGCGCCAGCAGTGAGTCGCGGGAGGGCCGGGATGAGCAGTTCTTC.

The V gene is TRBV11-2, the J gene TRBJ2-3; 8 bases line up with TRBD1. With V trimmed by 5 bases and J by 2 bases, 6 bases remained unmatched. Germline V gene lookup returns CDR1 SGHAT and CDR2 FQNNGV. The CDR3 is made up of 15 amino acids. The CDR3 spells CASSPRQGYTDTQYF. CDR3 DNA sequence: TGTGCCAGCAGCCCGCGACAGGGGTACACAGATACGCAGTATTTT.

V is TRBV20-1 and J is TRBJ1-6; D remains unclear. Germline V lookup: CDR1 DFQATT, CDR2 SNEGSKA (reference sequence). CDR3 length: 16 residues. Trimming left V 3 bases short and J 0 bases short, with 12 bases between. The CDR3 region is CSARGRRSSYNSPLHF. The CDR3 nucleotides are TGCAGTGCTAGGGGTCGGAGGAGCTCCTATAATTCACCCCTCCACTTT.

This clonotype was recorded a few times. The chain employs TRBV10-3 and TRBJ2-1; D might be TRBD2 (5 bases). The ends were cut back, 10 bases at V and 6 bases at J, with 13 bases in the middle. Germline values: CDR1 ENHRY, CDR2 SYGVKD. This CDR3 is 12 amino acids long. The CDR3 region is CATEDSSNEQFF. CDR3 sequence (DNA): TGTGCCACCGAGGACTCGTCCAATGAGCAGTTCTTC.

The J gene is TRBJ2-1, the V gene TRBV20-1; 7 bases map to TRBD2. Germline V gene sequence: CDR1 DFQATT, CDR2 SNEGSKA (reference sequence). Germline trimming cut 6 bases from V and 1 base from J; bases unmatched to any gene: 9. The CDR3 is made up of 15 amino acids. The chain's CDR3 is CSASRLGGSYNEQFF. CDR3 DNA: TGCAGTGCCAGTCGTTTGGGGGGGTCCTACAATGAGCAGTTCTTC.

This clonotype was seen a few times. A read error may be the cause here, since a much bigger clone is one base away. The chain combines TRBV6-5 with TRBJ2-3; D ambiguous. The germline gives CDR1 MNHEY, CDR2 SVGAGI. V lost 6 bases and J lost 2, with 3 bases in between. The CDR3 extends over 11 amino acids. CDR3: CASRDTDTQYF. The CDR3 region has the DNA TGTGCCAGCAGGGACACAGATACGCAGTATTTT.

V gene TRBV7-2 combines with J gene TRBJ2-5, with D possibly being TRBD2 (6 bases). The CDR3 sequence is 15 residues long. V lost 4 bases, J lost 4 bases, and 16 bases lay in between. CDR1 is SGHTA, CDR2 FQGNSA, per germline. The CDR3 is CASSSPGWGVETQYF. The DNA of the CDR3 is TGTGCCAGCAGCTCCCCAGGGTGGGGGGTAGAGACCCAGTACTTC.

Only a few counts were recorded for this clonotype. The chain combines TRBV12-3 or TRBV12-4 with TRBJ1-3; D ambiguous. Trimming left V 6 bases short and J 5 bases short, with 17 bases between. The length of the CDR3 is 15 residues. The chain's CDR3 is CASSPLGLGRNTIYF. The DNA of the CDR3 is TGTGCCAGCAGCCCACTAGGCCTGGGAAGAAACACCATATATTTT.

The chain recombines TRBV5-1 with TRBJ2-5, with D possibly called TRBD1 or TRBD2 (5 bases each). Germline loops: CDR1 SGHRS, CDR2 YFSETQ. Trimming left V 4 bases short and J 1 base short, with 11 bases between. The CDR3 spans 14 residues. The CDR3 DNA sequence: TGCGCCAGCAGCCTATGGGACGGCCAAGAGACCCAGTACTTC. It encodes CASSLWDGQETQYF.

This chain links TRBV7-9 with TRBJ1-6, with D possibly being TRBD1 (5 bases). The CDR3 covers 11 residues. V gave up 0 bases and J gave up 15 bases, with 6 bases separating them. Per the germline V gene, CDR1 is SEHNR and CDR2 is FQNEAQ (reference sequence). The CDR3 DNA reads TGTGCCAGCAGCTTAGCGGACATCCTCCACTTT. Translating it yields CASSLADILHF.

J is TRBJ1-1 and V is TRBV9; no reliable D call. The CDR3 length is 14 residues. V dropped 4 bases and J dropped 3 bases, with 13 bases sitting between them. Germline V gene sequence: CDR1 SGDLS, CDR2 YYNGEE. CDR3 nucleotides: TGTGCCAGCAGCTCATCCACGGTCTACACTGAAGCTTTCTTT. Translated, it gives CASSSSTVYTEAFF.

This chain joins TRBV6-2 or TRBV6-3 and TRBJ1-2; D gene ambiguous. Between the trimmed V and J ends, which lost 0 bases and 2 bases, there was a span of 7 bases. Germline CDR1 is MNHEY and CDR2 is SVGEGT. The CDR3 spans 14 residues. CDR3 protein: CASSYSGENYGYTF. The CDR3 DNA is TGTGCCAGCAGTTACTCCGGGGAAAACTATGGCTACACCTTC.

This clonotype was observed a few times. The rearrangement links TRBV20-1 to TRBJ2-7, with 10 positions matching TRBD2. The germline V gene encodes CDR1 DFQATT and CDR2 SNEGSKA (reference sequence). V lost 3 bases and J lost 4; bases outside the gene matches: 9. The CDR3 length is 15 residues. DNA for the CDR3: TGCAGTGCTAGGGGCTCTAGCGGGAGTGGGTACGAGCAGTACTTC. It yields the protein CSARGSSGSGYEQYF.

The rearrangement joins TRBV6-1 to TRBJ2-7; the match to TRBD1 covers 8 bases. CDR1 and CDR2 (germline): MNHNS, SASEGT. Trimming removed 6 bases from V and 5 bases from J; junction bases left unmatched: 15. This CDR3 spans 16 amino acids. Here the CDR3 DNA reads TGTGCCAGCAGCCCAATACCGACAGGGGCGCACCACGAGCAGTACTTC. Its translation: CASSPIPTGAHHEQYF.

This clonotype was seen repeatedly, ten times or more. The chain links TRBV3-1 to TRBJ1-1, with D unresolved. The length of the CDR3 is 13 residues. In germline, CDR1 is LGHDT, CDR2 YNNKEL (reference sequence). V shed 1 base and J shed 1 base, with 4 bases lying between them. DNA for the CDR3: TGTGCCAGCAGCCAAGGAACGAACACTGAAGCTTTCTTT. Its translation: CASSQGTNTEAFF.

The V gene is TRBV19, the J gene TRBJ2-3; no definite D call. Germline CDR1 and CDR2: LNHDA and SQIVND (reference sequence). Trimming cost V 5 bases and J 5 bases, with 14 bases left between them. CDR3 size: 14 residues. The CDR3 DNA sequence: TGTGCCAGTAGTGCCGCAGAGTCACTAGATACGCAGTATTTT. Translated, it gives CASSAAESLDTQYF.

The chain is built from TRBV4-1 and TRBJ1-1, with D possibly TRBD1 on 5 matching bases. The CDR3 spans 15 residues. Germline loops: CDR1 MGHRA, CDR2 YSYEKL. Trimming stripped 4 bases from V and 3 bases from J, with 15 bases between. CDR3 coding DNA: TGCGCCAGCAGCCCCCAACCCCCAGGGTACACTGAAGCTTTCTTT. Its protein is CASSPQPPGYTEAFF.